This TCR beta chain was captured in a study of shared clonotypes between healthy human individuals. About this clone: The antigen is undetermined.

Study findings and constraints: Several donors held about 4.5% of naive CD4 clonotypes in common.

Data came from immunoSEQ multiplex PCR; TCRdb stores just in-frame clones and leaves some out. The table records under 1 million clones, around 96% of them present only once. Naive-designated CD8 cells lacked CD45RO, were positively enriched for CCR7, and omitted terminally differentiated effector memory CD45RA+ cells. Material: naive CD8+ T cells sorted from blood. This sequence was found in a young man in good health.

CDR3 amino acids: CASSISLDRGNYNEQFF. In DNA, the CDR3 is TGTGCCAGTAGTATATCTCTGGACAGGGGAAACTACAATGAGCAGTTCTTC. V usage is TRBV19 and J usage is TRBJ2-1; 9 nucleotides agree with TRBD1. The ends lost 2 bases at V and 3 bases at J; junction bases unmatched: 8. The CDR3 has 17 residues. In germline, CDR1 is LNHDA, CDR2 SQIVND (reference sequence).